This TCR beta chain was sequenced in a study of cytomegalovirus exposure and HLA in healthy donors. Germline CDR1 PRHDT, CDR2 FYEKMQ (reference sequence). The CDR3 extends over 15 amino acids. V lost 2 bases and J lost 9; bases outside the gene matches: 7. Both 60 Vbeta primers and 13 Jbeta primers went into the PCR. Assay: immunoSEQ multiplex PCR; the TCRdb copy retains only in-frame clones and omits some. The sample has 150,000 to 200,000 clones, around 82% seen once. The receptor was isolated from a woman aged 30 to 39 in good health and CMV-seropositive. Sequenced sample: PBMCs. The V gene is TRBV13, the J gene TRBJ1-6, with 7 bases fitting TRBD1. The chain's CDR3 is CASSLRGRLSSPLHF. The DNA for the CDR3 is TGTGCCAGCAGCTTAAGGGGGCGATTGAGTTCACCCCTCCACTTT.